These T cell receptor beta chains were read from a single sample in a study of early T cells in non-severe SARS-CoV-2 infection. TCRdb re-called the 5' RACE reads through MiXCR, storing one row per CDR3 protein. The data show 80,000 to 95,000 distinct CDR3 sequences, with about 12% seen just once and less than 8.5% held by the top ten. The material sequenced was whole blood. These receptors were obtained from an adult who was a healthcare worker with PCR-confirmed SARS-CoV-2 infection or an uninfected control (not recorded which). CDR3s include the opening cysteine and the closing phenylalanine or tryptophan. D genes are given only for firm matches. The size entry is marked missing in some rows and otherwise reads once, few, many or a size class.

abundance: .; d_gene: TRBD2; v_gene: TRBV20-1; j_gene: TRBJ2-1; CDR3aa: CSAREPSGRAHNEQFF; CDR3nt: TGCAGTGCTAGAGAACCCAGCGGGAGGGCCCACAATGAGCAGTTCTTC
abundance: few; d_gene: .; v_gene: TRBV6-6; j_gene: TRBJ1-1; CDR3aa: CASSRPTGEGTEAFF; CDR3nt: TGTGCCAGCAGCCGGCCCACCGGGGAGGGTACTGAAGCTTTCTTT
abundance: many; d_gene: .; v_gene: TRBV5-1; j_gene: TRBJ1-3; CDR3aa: CASSLDGTGNTIYF; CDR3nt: TGCGCCAGCAGCTTGGACGGGACTGGAAACACCATATATTTT
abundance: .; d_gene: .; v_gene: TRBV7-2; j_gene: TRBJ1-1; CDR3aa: CASSLSGLGARFAFF; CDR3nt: TGTGCCAGCAGCTTAAGTGGGTTGGGGGCGCGTTTCGCTTTCTTT
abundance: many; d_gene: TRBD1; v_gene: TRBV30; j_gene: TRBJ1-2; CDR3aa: CAWSATDRVRYGYTF; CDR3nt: TGTGCCTGGAGTGCGACGGACAGGGTCCGATATGGCTACACCTTC
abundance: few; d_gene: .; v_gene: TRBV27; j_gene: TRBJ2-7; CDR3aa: CASSLRAAYEQYF; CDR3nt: TGTGCCAGCAGTTTAAGGGCAGCCTACGAGCAGTACTTC
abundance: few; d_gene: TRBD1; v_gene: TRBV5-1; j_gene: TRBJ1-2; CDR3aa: CASSFGPSGGGYGYTF; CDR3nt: TGCGCCAGCAGTTTTGGCCCCTCAGGGGGAGGCTATGGCTACACCTTC
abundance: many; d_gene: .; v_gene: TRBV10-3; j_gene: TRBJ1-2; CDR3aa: CAISAAGTYGYTF; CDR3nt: TGTGCCATCAGTGCGGCAGGAACTTATGGCTACACCTTC
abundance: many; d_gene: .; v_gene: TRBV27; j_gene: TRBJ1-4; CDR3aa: CASSAGYGEKLFF; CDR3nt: TGTGCCAGCAGTGCGGGGTATGGGGAAAAACTGTTTTTT
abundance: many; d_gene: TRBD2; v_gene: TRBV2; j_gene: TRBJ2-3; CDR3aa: CASSLFSGETDTQYF; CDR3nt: TGTGCCAGCAGTCTATTTAGCGGGGAGACAGATACGCAGTATTTT
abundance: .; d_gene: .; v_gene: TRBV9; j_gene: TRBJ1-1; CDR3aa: CASSVWDNTEAFF; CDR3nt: TGTGCCAGCAGCGTATGGGACAACACTGAAGCTTTCTTT
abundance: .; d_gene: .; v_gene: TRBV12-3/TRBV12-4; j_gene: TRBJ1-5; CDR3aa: CASSRGDYEQPQHF; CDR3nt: TGTGCCAGCAGTCGGGGTGACTACGAGCAGCCCCAGCATTTT
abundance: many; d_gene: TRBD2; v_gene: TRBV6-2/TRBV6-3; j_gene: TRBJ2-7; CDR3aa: CASSYQTGGYEQYF; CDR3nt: TGTGCCAGCAGTTACCAGACGGGAGGCTACGAGCAGTACTTC
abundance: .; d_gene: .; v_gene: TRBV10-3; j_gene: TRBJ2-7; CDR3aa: CAIRKGGAEQYF; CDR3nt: TGTGCCATCAGGAAGGGGGGTGCCGAGCAGTACTTC
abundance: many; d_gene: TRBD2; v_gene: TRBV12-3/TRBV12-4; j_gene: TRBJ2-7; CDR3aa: CASSPNTGLAVRYEQYF; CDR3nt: TGTGCCAGCAGTCCAAATACGGGACTAGCGGTCCGCTACGAGCAGTACTTC
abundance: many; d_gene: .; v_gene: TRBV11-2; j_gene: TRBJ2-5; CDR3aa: CASSLGYQETQYF; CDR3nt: TGTGCCAGCAGCTTAGGCTACCAGGAGACCCAGTACTTC
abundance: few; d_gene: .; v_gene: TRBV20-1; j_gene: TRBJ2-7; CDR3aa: CSVKSNHGSASYEQYF; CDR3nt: TGCAGTGTCAAATCGAATCATGGGAGCGCCTCCTACGAGCAGTACTTC
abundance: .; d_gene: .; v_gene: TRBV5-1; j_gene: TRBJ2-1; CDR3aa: CASSQLGGSRGNEQFF; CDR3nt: TGCGCCAGCAGCCAGCTCGGCGGGTCCCGTGGCAATGAGCAGTTCTTC
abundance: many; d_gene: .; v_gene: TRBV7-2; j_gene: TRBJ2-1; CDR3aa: CASSLEPNNEQFF; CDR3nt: TGTGCCAGCAGCTTAGAACCAAACAATGAGCAGTTCTTC
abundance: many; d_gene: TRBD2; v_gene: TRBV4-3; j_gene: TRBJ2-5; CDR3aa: CASSQLSGRVGTQYF; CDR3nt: TGCGCCAGCAGCCAACTTAGCGGGAGGGTAGGGACCCAGTACTTC
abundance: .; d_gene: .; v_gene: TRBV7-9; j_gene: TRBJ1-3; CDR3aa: CASSPGYGSGNTIYF; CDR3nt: TGTGCCAGCAGCCCCGGATATGGCTCTGGAAACACCATATATTTT
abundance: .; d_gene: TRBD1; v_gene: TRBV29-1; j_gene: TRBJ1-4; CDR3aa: CSVRQGNEKLFF; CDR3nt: TGCAGCGTCCGACAGGGAAATGAAAAACTGTTTTTT
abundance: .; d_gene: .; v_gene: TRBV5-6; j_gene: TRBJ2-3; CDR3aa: CASSPSGTDTQYF; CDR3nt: TGTGCCAGCAGCCCGAGTGGCACAGATACGCAGTATTTT
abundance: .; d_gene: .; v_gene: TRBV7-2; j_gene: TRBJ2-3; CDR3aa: CASSLVMTPTQYF; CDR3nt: TGTGCCAGCAGCTTAGTGATGACCCCTACGCAGTATTTT
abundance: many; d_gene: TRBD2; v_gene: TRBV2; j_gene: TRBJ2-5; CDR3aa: CASSTGLAGDSETQYF; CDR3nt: TGTGCCAGCAGTACCGGACTAGCGGGAGACTCGGAGACCCAGTACTTC